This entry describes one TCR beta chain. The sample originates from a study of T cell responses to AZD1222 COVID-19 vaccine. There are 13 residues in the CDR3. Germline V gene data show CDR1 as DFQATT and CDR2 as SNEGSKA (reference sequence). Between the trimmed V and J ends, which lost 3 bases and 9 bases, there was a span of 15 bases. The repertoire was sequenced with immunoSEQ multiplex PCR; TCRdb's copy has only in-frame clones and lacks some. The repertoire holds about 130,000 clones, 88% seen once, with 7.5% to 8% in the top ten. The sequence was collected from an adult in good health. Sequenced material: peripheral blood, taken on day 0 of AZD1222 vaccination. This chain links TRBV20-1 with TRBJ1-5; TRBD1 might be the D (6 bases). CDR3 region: CSASWDTGRPQHF. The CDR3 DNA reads TGCAGTGCTAGTTGGGACACGGGACGGCCCCAGCATTTT.